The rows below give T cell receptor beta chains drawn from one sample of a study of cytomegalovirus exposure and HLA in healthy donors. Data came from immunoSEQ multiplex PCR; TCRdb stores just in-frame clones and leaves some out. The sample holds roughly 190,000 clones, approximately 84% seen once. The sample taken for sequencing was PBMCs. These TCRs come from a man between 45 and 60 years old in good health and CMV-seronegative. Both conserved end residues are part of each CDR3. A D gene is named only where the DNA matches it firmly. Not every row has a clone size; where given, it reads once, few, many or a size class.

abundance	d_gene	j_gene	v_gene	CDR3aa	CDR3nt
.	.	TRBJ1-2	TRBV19	CASSIAGVGYGYTF	TGTGCCAGTAGTATAGCGGGGGTCGGCTATGGCTACACCTTC
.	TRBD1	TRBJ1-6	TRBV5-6	CASSTGQGRSPLHF	TGTGCCAGCAGCACCGGACAGGGGAGGTCACCCCTCCACTTT
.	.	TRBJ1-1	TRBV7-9	CSSSFGGGRMNTEAFF	TGTTCCAGCAGCTTCGGGGGGGGGCGGATGAACACTGAAGCTTTCTTT
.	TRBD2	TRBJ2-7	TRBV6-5	CASSASGGGSYEQYF	TGTGCCAGCAGTGCTAGCGGGGGGGGTTCCTACGAGCAGTACTTC
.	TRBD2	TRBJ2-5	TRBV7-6	CASSSSGGPRETQYF	TGTGCCAGCAGCTCTAGCGGCGGGCCACGGGAGACCCAGTACTTC
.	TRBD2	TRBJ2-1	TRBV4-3	CASSQDGTSNYNEQFF	TGCGCCAGCAGCCAAGATGGGACTAGTAACTACAATGAGCAGTTCTTC
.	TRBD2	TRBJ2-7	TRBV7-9	CSSSLARGGDEQYF	TGTTCCAGCAGCTTAGCTCGGGGAGGGGACGAGCAGTACTTC
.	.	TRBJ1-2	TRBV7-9	CASSLEMGQAWKGYTF	TGTGCCAGCAGCTTAGAGATGGGCCAGGCTTGGAAAGGCTACACCTTC
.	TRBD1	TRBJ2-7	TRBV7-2	CASSLPSGTGSHEQYF	TGTGCCAGCAGCCTCCCTTCAGGGACAGGGTCCCACGAGCAGTACTTC
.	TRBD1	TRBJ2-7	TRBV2	CASRTGGKQYF	TGTGCCAGCAGGACAGGGGGCAAGCAGTACTTC
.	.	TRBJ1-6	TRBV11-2	CASSPWQSNSPLHF	TGTGCCAGCAGCCCCTGGCAGTCTAATTCACCCCTCCACTTT
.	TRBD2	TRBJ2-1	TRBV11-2	CASSARLAGEFEQFF	TGTGCCAGCAGCGCGCGACTAGCGGGGGAATTTGAGCAGTTCTTC
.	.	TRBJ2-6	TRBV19	CASSIDSSSGANVLTF	TGTGCCAGTAGTATAGACTCGAGCTCTGGGGCCAACGTCCTGACTTTC
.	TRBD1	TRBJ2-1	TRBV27	CASSRSGTGASDEQFF	TGTGCCAGCAGTCGGTCGGGGACAGGGGCGTCGGATGAGCAGTTCTTC
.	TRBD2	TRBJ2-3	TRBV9	CASSPTSGLTTDTQYF	TGTGCCAGCAGCCCAACTAGCGGCCTAACCACAGATACGCAGTATTTT
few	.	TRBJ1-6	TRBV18	CASSPRGDSPLHF	TGTGCCAGCTCACCACGAGGAGATTCACCCCTCCACTTT
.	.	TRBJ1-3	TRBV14	CASSQDRGLGNTIYF	TGTGCCAGCAGCCAAGATCGGGGTCTTGGAAACACCATATATTTT
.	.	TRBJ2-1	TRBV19	CASSILRGSSYNEQFF	TGTGCCAGTAGTATCCTAAGGGGAAGCTCCTACAATGAGCAGTTCTTC
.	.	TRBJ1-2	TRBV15	CATSRGPGVGGYTF	TGTGCCACCAGCAGAGGCCCCGGGGTTGGGGGCTACACCTTC
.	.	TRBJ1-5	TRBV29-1	CSVAQGRDQPQHF	TGCAGCGTGGCACAGGGAAGGGATCAGCCCCAGCATTTT
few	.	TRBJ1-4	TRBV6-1	CASRDTWSGEKLFF	TGTGCCAGCAGGGACACTTGGTCAGGAGAAAAACTGTTTTTT